One and the same sample provided the 20 T cell receptor beta chains below, sequenced in a study of control samples from healthy donors and cancer patients (TCRdb year 2020). The library was produced with the immunoSEQ multiplex PCR assay. Not all clones reach the TCRdb copy of this immuneACCESS table, which keeps in-frame sequences only. Checked studies attribute under half of the gap to unresolved V genes and leave the rest unexplained. This sample has 79,000 or so clones in its table, and about 89% of those were observed once. The ten biggest clones cover 9.5% to 10% of the sample. Sequenced: PBMCs. These TCRs come from a woman in her forties or fifties with colorectal cancer.

V and J are TRBV6-2 or TRBV6-3 and TRBJ1-6, with D possibly TRBD1 on 5 matching bases. The CDR3 is 13 amino acids. Trimming removed 2 bases from V and 10 bases from J, with 9 bases in between. Germline V CDR1 and CDR2: MNHEY, SVGEGT. The CDR3 here is CASSYGGVSPLHF. In DNA form, the CDR3 reads TGTGCCAGCAGTTACGGAGGGGTATCACCCCTCCACTTT.

The chain couples TRBV6-5 to TRBJ1-5; TRBD1 agrees at 11 bases. Trimming took 6 bases from V and 8 from J; bases not matched to a gene: 3. This CDR3 is 13 amino acids long. Germline V gene data show CDR1 as MNHEY and CDR2 as SVGAGI. CDR3 in DNA: TGTGCCAGCAGCGGGACAGGGGGGGAGCCCCAGCATTTT. It yields the protein CASSGTGGEPQHF.

This sequence joins TRBV4-1 and TRBJ2-5, with D possibly TRBD1 on 5 matching bases. Looked up from germline, CDR1 is MGHRA and CDR2 is YSYEKL. This CDR3 region has 15 residues. Trimming cost V 0 bases and J 3 bases, with 11 bases left between them. The CDR3, as DNA: TGCGCCAGCAGCCAAGATTGGACACAAAAAGAGACCCAGTACTTC. Translating it yields CASSQDWTQKETQYF.

V is TRBV5-1 and J is TRBJ2-6, with TRBD1 matching 11 bases. Germline CDR1 and CDR2: SGHRS and YFSETQ. The CDR3 consists of 18 residues. J gave up 4 bases and V 3 bases, and 9 bases lay outside the gene matches. The CDR3 bases are TGCGCCAGCAGCTCCCGAGGACAGGGGGCGCTCGGGGCCAACGTCCTGACTTTC. It yields the protein CASSSRGQGALGANVLTF.

V usage is TRBV7-8 and J usage is TRBJ1-5; 7 nucleotides match TRBD1. The germline V gene encodes CDR1 SGHVS and CDR2 FQNEAQ. V shed 1 base, J shed 3 bases, and the junction held 3 bases outside the gene matches. The CDR3 length is 15 residues. CDR3 protein: CASSLGGTVNQPQHF. The CDR3 nucleotides read TGTGCCAGCAGCTTAGGAGGGACAGTCAATCAGCCCCAGCATTTT.

As regards this clone: The junction and the germline gene differ at one end; a read error may be behind it. This chain links TRBV12-3 or TRBV12-4 with TRBJ2-2; TRBD2 is a possible D gene (6 bases). The CDR3 has 12 amino acids. CDR3 bases: TGCGTACAGGCGGGAAACACCGGGGAGCTGTTTTTT. This codes for CVQAGNTGELFF.

This chain links TRBV20-1 with TRBJ1-3; D remains unclear. V lost 3 bases and J 6 bases, leaving 12 bases between the germline ends. This CDR3 is 13 amino acids long. Germline V gene sequence: CDR1 DFQATT, CDR2 SNEGSKA (reference sequence). The chain's CDR3 is CSASGAAANTIYF. The CDR3 DNA reads TGCAGTGCTAGTGGAGCTGCCGCAAACACCATATATTTT.

The rearrangement joins TRBV5-6 to TRBJ1-6; maybe TRBD1 (5 bases). The V end was cut by 0 bases, the J end by 7 bases, with 11 bases between. The CDR3 is made up of 15 amino acids. Germline CDR1 and CDR2: SGHDT and YYEEEE. CDR3 protein: CASSLESAGNSPLHF. Written as DNA, the CDR3 is TGTGCCAGCAGCTTGGAGTCCGCAGGGAATTCACCCCTCCACTTT.

This clone has a single count. This rearrangement joins TRBV5-1 to TRBJ2-3; D is tentatively TRBD1 or TRBD2 (5 bases each). V dropped 4 bases and J dropped 5 bases, with 11 bases sitting between them. CDR1 SGHRS and CDR2 YFSETQ come from the germline V gene. The CDR3 totals 13 residues. This chain's CDR3 is CASSGGEGDTQYF. The CDR3 DNA reads TGCGCCAGCAGCGGGGGAGAGGGAGATACGCAGTATTTT. Based on the CDR3 plus reference TRBV5-1 and TRBJ2-3, the full variable domain is KAGVTQTPRYLIKTRGQQVTLSCSPISGHRSVSWYQQTPGQGLQFLFEYFSETQRNKGNFPGRFSGRQFSNSRSEMNVSTLELGDSALYLCASSGGEGDTQYFGPGTRLTVL.

In the case of this clone: This sample also contains other DNA sequences that code for the same CDR3. J is TRBJ1-2 and V is TRBV12-3 or TRBV12-4; possible D gene TRBD1, 6 bases. Trimming left V 6 bases short and J 5 bases short, with 13 bases between. The CDR3 contains 13 residues. CDR3 sequence: CASSQTGRYGYTF. Here the CDR3 DNA reads TGTGCCAGCAGCCAAACAGGGAGGTATGGCTACACCTTC.

Remarks on this clone: Other DNA sequences in this specimen translate into the identical CDR3. The chain recombines TRBV4-1 with TRBJ2-1; 7 positions agree with TRBD2. CDR3 length equals 15 residues. Losses at the gene ends were 1 base for V and 4 bases for J; bases not matched to a gene: 4. Per germline, CDR1 MGHRA and CDR2 YSYEKL. The CDR3 nucleotides are TGCGCCAGCAGCCAAGGAATCGGGGGGTACAATGAGCAGTTCTTC. Amino acids: CASSQGIGGYNEQFF.

The rearrangement joins TRBV4-1 to TRBJ2-2; tentatively, D is TRBD2 (5 bases). Trimming took off 8 bases at V and 0 bases at J, with 10 bases between the two ends. The CDR3 consists of 14 residues. Germline CDR1 MGHRA, CDR2 YSYEKL. CDR3: CASAEVTNTGELFF. CDR3 in DNA: TGCGCCAGCGCGGAGGTTACGAACACCGGGGAGCTGTTTTTT.

The J gene is TRBJ1-2, the V gene TRBV30; 8 positions match TRBD1. Per the germline V gene, CDR1 is GTSNPN and CDR2 is SVGIG (reference sequence). V was clipped by 5 bases and J by 8 bases; unmatched bases: 10. This CDR3 has 13 residues. The CDR3 DNA sequence: TGTGCCTGGGATCTGGACAGGGAAGGGGGCTACACCTTC. It yields the protein CAWDLDREGGYTF.

On this clone: Sequence at one end of the junction differs from germline and may be a read error. The J gene is TRBJ2-5, the V gene TRBV4-2, with 8 bases identical to TRBD2. Germline V gene lookup returns CDR1 LGHNA and CDR2 YNFKEQ. This CDR3 comprises 15 residues. The CDR3 region is CARPVGASRRGVHHF. CDR3 DNA sequence: TGTGCCAGGCCCGTAGGGGCGTCTCGGCGGGGGGTCCATCACTTC.

This chain uses TRBV5-4 with TRBJ2-5; no clear D. Trimming stripped 3 bases from V and 1 base from J, with 7 bases between. The germline V gene has CDR1 SGHNT and CDR2 YYREEE (reference sequence). The CDR3 is made up of 13 amino acids. This chain's CDR3 is CASSSYGQETQYF. DNA of the CDR3: TGTGCCAGCAGCTCTTACGGCCAAGAGACCCAGTACTTC.

This chain connects TRBV4-1 to TRBJ1-2; tentatively, D is TRBD1 (5 bases). V was shortened by 8 bases and J by 1 base, with 17 bases between the two germline ends. The CDR3 runs to 15 residues. From germline, CDR1 is MGHRA and CDR2 YSYEKL. This CDR3 is CASLPGLGSNYGYTF. DNA for the CDR3: TGCGCCAGCCTTCCAGGGTTGGGCAGTAACTATGGCTACACCTTC.

This chain links TRBV5-1 with TRBJ1-1; D may be TRBD1 (5 bases). CDR1 is SGHRS and CDR2 is YFSETQ in the germline V gene. The CDR3 sequence is 15 residues long. Trimming shortened V by 5 bases and J by 3 bases, and 17 bases separated the two germline ends. This CDR3 reads CASRQTLGGDTEAFF. The CDR3 DNA sequence: TGCGCCAGCAGACAAACGTTGGGGGGAGACACTGAAGCTTTCTTT.

This chain joins TRBV7-2 and TRBJ1-6; D remains unclear. The CDR3 is 14 residues long. Per the germline V gene, CDR1 is SGHTA and CDR2 is FQGNSA. V dropped 1 base and J dropped 3 bases, with 4 bases sitting between them. DNA for the CDR3: TGTGCCAGCAGCTTAGGGGGCTATAATTCACCCCTCCACTTT. This encodes CASSLGGYNSPLHF.

The gene calls are TRBV7-9 and TRBJ1-1, with 7 bases fitting TRBD1. The CDR3 consists of 14 residues. The germline V gene encodes CDR1 SEHNR and CDR2 FQNEAQ (reference sequence). V shed 5 bases and J 1 base; nucleotides not matched to a gene: 4. The CDR3 reads CASSADRENTEAFF. CDR3 DNA sequence: TGTGCCAGCAGCGCAGACAGGGAGAACACTGAAGCTTTCTTT.

This chain joins TRBV28 and TRBJ1-2; 7 positions match TRBD1. The germline gives CDR1 MDHEN, CDR2 SYDVKM. The V and J ends lost 6 bases and 0 bases, in that order; junction bases with no gene match: 7. The CDR3 extends over 15 amino acids. The CDR3: CASSLGGTANYGYTF. CDR3 DNA: TGTGCCAGCAGCCTGGGAGGGACAGCTAACTATGGCTACACCTTC.